This entry is about one T cell receptor (beta chain). Its cognate antigen is unknown. These data are taken from a study of T cell responses to AZD1222 COVID-19 vaccine. Study-wide findings and caveats: There were mostly white British donors and more females than males, and clonal diversity was possibly underestimated.

Clones were read by immunoSEQ multiplex PCR, and TCRdb kept only the in-frame ones, dropping some. The sample has about 84,000 clones; 70% to 90% are singletons. The source material was peripheral blood, sampled 28 days after the second AZD1222 dose. This clonotype was sampled from an adult who received the AZD1222 COVID-19 vaccine.

The CDR3 is CSARGEKEQFF. DNA of the CDR3: TGCAGTGCAAGGGGGGAGAAGGAGCAGTTCTTC. V and J are TRBV20-1 and TRBJ2-1, with D perhaps assigned TRBD1 or TRBD2 (6 bases each). The CDR3 sequence is 11 residues long. The germline CDR1 and CDR2 sequences are DFQATT and SNEGSKA (reference sequence). V shed 6 bases and J shed 10 bases, with 13 bases lying between them.